The present T cell receptor beta chain was sequenced within a study of blood T cell repertoires in COVID-19. Study-wide context: Specimens from acute and convalescent COVID-19 originated in the United States, Italy and Spain.

In the authors' workflow: Reference gene primer amplification in the assay estimated nucleated cell counts. Data came from immunoSEQ multiplex PCR; TCRdb stores just in-frame clones and leaves some out. V and J calls and clone size come straight from that table; D and trimming were deduced from the DNA. The sample holds about 320,000 clones, roughly 85% seen once. This CDR3 contains 15 residues. Trimming cost V 7 bases and J 3 bases; bases outside gene matches: 8. Germline CDR1 SNHLY, CDR2 FYNNEI. The chain has TRBV2 and TRBJ2-3; 9 bases map to TRBD2. This TCR came from a human donor in a cohort sampled during active COVID-19. The material sequenced was peripheral blood. CDR3 protein: CASMMRAGGTDTQYF. CDR3 in DNA: TGTGCCAGCATGATGAGGGCGGGGGGGACAGATACGCAGTATTTT.